The present TCR beta chain was sequenced within a study of graft-versus-host responses after intestinal transplantation. About this clone itself: No antigen is known for it.

This CDR3 spans 14 amino acids. With 4 bases removed from V and 4 bases from J, the gap between germline ends came to 14 bases. Germline loops: CDR1 MNHEY, CDR2 SVGAGI. Profiled with immunoSEQ multiplex PCR; TCRdb holds only in-frame clones, not every one. The sample has about 88,000 clones, more than 90% seen once. The specimen was unstimulated CD4+ T cells sorted from spleen or lymph node cells, collected before intestinal transplant. This TCR came from a human donor who received an intestinal transplant. J is TRBJ2-7 and V is TRBV6-5; D is possibly TRBD1 or TRBD2 (7 bases each). CDR3 sequence: CASSSDRRGYEQYF. The CDR3 DNA sequence: TGTGCCAGCAGTTCGGACAGGCGGGGGTACGAGCAGTACTTC.